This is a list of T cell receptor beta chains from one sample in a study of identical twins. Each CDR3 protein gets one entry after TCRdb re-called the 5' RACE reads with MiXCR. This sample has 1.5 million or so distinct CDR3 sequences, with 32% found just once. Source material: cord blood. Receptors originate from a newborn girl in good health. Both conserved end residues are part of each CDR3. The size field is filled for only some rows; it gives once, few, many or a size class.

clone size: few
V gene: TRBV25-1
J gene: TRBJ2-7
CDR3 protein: CASSGTGSPSYEQYF

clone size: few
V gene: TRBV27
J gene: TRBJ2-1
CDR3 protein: CASSLSKNSEQFF

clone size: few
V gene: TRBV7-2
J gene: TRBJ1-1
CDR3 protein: CASSPYIMPNTEAFF

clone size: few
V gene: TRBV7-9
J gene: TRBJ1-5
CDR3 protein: CASSFGQPQPQHF

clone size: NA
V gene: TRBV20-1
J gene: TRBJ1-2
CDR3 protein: CSASPPGGANYGYTF

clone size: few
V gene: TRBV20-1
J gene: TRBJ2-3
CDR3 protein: CSATPPSGSGTDTQYF

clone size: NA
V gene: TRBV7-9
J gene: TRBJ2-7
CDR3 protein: CASSLGRVVTRTGYSYEQYF

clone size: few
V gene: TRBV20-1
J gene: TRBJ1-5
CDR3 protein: CSARSGDSNQPQHF

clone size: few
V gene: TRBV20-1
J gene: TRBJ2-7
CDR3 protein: CSARQGYRYEQYF

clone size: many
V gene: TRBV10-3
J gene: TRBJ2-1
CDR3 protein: CAISGTSGMIQNEQFF

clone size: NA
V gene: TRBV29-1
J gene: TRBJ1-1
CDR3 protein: CSVRAREAFF

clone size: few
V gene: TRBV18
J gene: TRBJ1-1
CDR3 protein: CASSPLATGNTEAFF

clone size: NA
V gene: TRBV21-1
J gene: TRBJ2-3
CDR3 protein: CASSNTKGGVPTSTDTQYF

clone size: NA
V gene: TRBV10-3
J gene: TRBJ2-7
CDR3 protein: CAIGHGTETYEQYF

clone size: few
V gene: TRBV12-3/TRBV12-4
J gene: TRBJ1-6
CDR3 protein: CASSLTPQSSYNSPLHF

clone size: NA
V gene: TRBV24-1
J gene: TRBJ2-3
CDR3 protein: CATSSAGTDTQYF

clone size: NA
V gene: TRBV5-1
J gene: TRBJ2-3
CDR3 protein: CASSLLDGKDTQYF